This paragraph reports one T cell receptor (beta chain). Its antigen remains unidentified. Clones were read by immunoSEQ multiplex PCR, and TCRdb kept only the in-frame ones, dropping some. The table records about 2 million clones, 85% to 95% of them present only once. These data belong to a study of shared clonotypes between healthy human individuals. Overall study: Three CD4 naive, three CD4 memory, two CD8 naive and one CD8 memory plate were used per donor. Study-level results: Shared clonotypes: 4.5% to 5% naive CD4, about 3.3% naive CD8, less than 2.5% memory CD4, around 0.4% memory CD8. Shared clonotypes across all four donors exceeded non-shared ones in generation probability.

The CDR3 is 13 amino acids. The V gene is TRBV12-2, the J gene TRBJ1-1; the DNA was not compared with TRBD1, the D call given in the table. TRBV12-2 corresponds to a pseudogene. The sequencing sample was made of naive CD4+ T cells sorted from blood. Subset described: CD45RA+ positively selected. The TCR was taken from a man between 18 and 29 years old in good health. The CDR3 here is CEPATGVNTEAFF. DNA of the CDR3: TGTGAACCGGCGACAGGGGTGAACACTGAAGCTTTCTTT.